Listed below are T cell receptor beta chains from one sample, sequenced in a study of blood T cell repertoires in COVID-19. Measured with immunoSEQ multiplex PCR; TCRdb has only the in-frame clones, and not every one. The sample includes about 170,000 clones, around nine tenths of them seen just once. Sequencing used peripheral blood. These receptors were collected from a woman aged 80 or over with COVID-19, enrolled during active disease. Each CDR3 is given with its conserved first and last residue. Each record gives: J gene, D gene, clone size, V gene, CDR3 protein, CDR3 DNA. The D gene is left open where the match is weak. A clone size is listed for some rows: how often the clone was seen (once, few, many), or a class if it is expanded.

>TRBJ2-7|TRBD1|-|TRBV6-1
CASSEGGGGTGSYEQYF
TGTGCCAGCAGTGAAGGTGGAGGCGGGACAGGGTCCTACGAGCAGTACTTC
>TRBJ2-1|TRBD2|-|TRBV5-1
CASSSNKAGGNNEQFF
TGCGCCAGCAGCTCCAATAAAGCGGGAGGTAACAATGAGCAGTTCTTC
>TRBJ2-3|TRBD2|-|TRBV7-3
CASRLAGTDTQYF
TGTGCCAGCAGACTAGCGGGGACAGATACGCAGTATTTT
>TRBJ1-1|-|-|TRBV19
CASRGGGFAEAFF
TGTGCCAGTCGGGGGGGTGGTTTCGCTGAAGCTTTCTTT
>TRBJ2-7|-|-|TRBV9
CARSGGADGRYEQYF
TGTGCCCGCAGTGGGGGGGCAGACGGGAGGTACGAGCAGTACTTC
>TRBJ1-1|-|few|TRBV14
CASSRERGVAEAFF
TGTGCCAGCAGCCGAGAACGGGGGGTAGCTGAAGCTTTCTTT
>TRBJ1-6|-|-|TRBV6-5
CASSSDTSRTSPLHF
TGTGCCAGCAGTTCTGACACGTCCCGTACTTCACCCCTCCACTTT
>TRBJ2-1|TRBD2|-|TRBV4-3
CASSQDRDSGQFF
TGCGCCAGCAGCCAAGATCGGGATAGCGGGCAATTCTTC
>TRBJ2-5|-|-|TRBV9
CASSVGPRAETQYF
TGTGCCAGCAGCGTAGGTCCCAGGGCAGAGACCCAGTACTTC
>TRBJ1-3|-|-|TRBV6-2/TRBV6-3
CASSFRTEGNTIYF
TGTGCCAGCAGTTTCCGGACTGAAGGAAACACCATATATTTT
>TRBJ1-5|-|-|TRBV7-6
CASSLRGSDQPQHF
TGTGCCAGCAGCTTAAGAGGGTCCGATCAGCCCCAGCATTTT
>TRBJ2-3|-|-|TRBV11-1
CASSLSPQDTQYF
TGTGCCAGCAGCTTATCCCCCCAAGATACGCAGTATTTT
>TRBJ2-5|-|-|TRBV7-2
CASSLSRGETQYF
TGTGCCAGCAGCTTATCCAGAGGGGAGACCCAGTACTTC
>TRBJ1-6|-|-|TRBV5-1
CASSTGTDYNSPLHF
TGCGCCAGCAGCACCGGGACTGATTATAATTCACCCCTCCACTTT
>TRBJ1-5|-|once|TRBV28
CASSENSLNQPQHF
TGTGCCAGCAGTGAAAACAGCCTAAATCAGCCCCAGCATTTT
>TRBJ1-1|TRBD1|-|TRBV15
CATSHPTGGTAFF
TGTGCCACCAGCCACCCGACAGGGGGAACGGCTTTCTTT
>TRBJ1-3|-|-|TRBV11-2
CASSLNLLNTIYF
TGTGCCAGCAGCTTAAATCTACTAAACACCATATATTTT
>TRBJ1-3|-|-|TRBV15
CATSRDNQGRAGNTIYF
TGTGCCACCAGCAGAGATAATCAGGGGAGGGCTGGAAACACCATATATTTT
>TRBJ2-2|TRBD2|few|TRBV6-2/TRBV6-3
CASSSGLAGDINTGELFF
TGTGCCAGCAGTTCTGGACTAGCGGGGGACATTAACACCGGGGAGCTGTTTTTT
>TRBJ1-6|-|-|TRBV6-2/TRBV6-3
CASSYSDSNSPLHF
TGTGCCAGCAGTTACTCGGACAGCAATTCACCCCTCCACTTT
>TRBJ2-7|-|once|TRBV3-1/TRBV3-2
CASSQRDLSEQYF
TGTGCCAGCAGCCAGCGGGACTTGAGCGAGCAGTACTTC
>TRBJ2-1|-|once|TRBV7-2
CASSLAVVGGGYNEQFF
TGTGCCAGCAGCTTAGCGGTGGTGGGAGGGGGCTACAATGAGCAGTTCTTC
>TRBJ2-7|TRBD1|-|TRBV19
CASSTGTGLGAEQYF
TGTGCCAGTAGTACCGGGACAGGGCTCGGGGCCGAGCAGTACTTC
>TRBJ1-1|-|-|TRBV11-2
CASSYKGDTEAFF
TGTGCCAGCAGCTACAAAGGGGACACTGAAGCTTTCTTT
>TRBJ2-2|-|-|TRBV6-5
CASSYSPSAGELFF
TGTGCCAGCAGTTACTCCCCAAGCGCCGGGGAGCTGTTTTTT
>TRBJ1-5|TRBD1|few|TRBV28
CASSLQGAYNQPQHF
TGTGCCAGCAGTCTACAGGGGGCCTACAATCAGCCCCAGCATTTT
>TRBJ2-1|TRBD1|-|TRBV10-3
CASTGGQDEQFF
TGTGCCTCCACAGGGGGCCAGGATGAGCAGTTCTTC
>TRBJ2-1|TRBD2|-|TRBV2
CASSERTGGYNEQFF
TGTGCCAGCAGTGAGAGGACGGGGGGATACAATGAGCAGTTCTTC
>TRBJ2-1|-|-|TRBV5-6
CASSFRDEQFF
TGTGCCAGCAGCTTTAGAGATGAGCAGTTCTTC
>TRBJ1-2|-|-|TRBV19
CASSNLNYGYTF
TGTGCCAGTTCCAACTTAAACTATGGCTACACCTTC
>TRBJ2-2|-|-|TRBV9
CASSQGTGELFF
TGTGCCAGCAGCCAGGGAACCGGGGAGCTGTTTTTT
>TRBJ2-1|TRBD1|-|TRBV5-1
CASSLDTGGYNEQFF
TGCGCCAGCAGCTTGGATACAGGGGGCTACAATGAGCAGTTCTTC
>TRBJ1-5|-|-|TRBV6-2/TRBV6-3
CASSLGQRPQHF
TGTGCCAGCAGCCTCGGACAGCGTCCCCAGCATTTT
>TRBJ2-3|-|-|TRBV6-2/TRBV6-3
CASSPDRPYTDTQYF
TGTGCCAGCAGTCCGGACAGACCCTACACAGATACGCAGTATTTT
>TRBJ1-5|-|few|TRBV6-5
CASSKTGSNQPQHF
TGTGCCAGCAGTAAAACAGGTTCCAATCAGCCCCAGCATTTT
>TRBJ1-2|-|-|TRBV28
CASRPSRGYGYTF
TGTGCCAGCAGACCGAGTCGGGGCTATGGCTACACCTTC
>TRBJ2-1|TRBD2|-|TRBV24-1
CATSDLTSGSHDEQFF
TGTGCCACCAGTGATTTGACTAGCGGGAGTCACGATGAGCAGTTCTTC